This paragraph covers one T cell receptor beta chain sequence. Its target is not known. This entry comes from a study of STAT5B mutations in CD4+ large granular lymphocyte leukemia. The survey-level immunoSEQ assay was used. Original processing notes: Productive clonotypes were detectable down to 2.59 x 10-5 frequency. Sequenced by immunoSEQ multiplex PCR; TCRdb stores in-frame clones only, minus some. Clone size and the V and J calls come from that table; the DNA yielded D and trimming. The sample lists about 50,000 clones, 80% to 85% occurring once. V lost 5 bases to trimming and J lost 8 bases; unmatched junction nucleotides: 6. The CDR3 sequence is 14 residues long. Germline V gene data show CDR1 as SGHVS and CDR2 as FNYEAQ. Study-wide points: About 26% of private leukemic clonotypes occurred rarely in other patients' non-leukemic repertoires. Compared with healthy controls (2/35), patient top clones favored TRBV06 (8/27).

This chain connects TRBV7-6 to TRBJ1-4; the match to TRBD1 covers 9 bases. The sample consisted of CD4+ T cells from blood buffy coats. The clonotype comes from a human donor in good health. In DNA, the CDR3 is TGTGCCAGCAGCACATCGACAGGGGGAGAAAAACTGTTTTTT. This translates into CASSTSTGGEKLFF.